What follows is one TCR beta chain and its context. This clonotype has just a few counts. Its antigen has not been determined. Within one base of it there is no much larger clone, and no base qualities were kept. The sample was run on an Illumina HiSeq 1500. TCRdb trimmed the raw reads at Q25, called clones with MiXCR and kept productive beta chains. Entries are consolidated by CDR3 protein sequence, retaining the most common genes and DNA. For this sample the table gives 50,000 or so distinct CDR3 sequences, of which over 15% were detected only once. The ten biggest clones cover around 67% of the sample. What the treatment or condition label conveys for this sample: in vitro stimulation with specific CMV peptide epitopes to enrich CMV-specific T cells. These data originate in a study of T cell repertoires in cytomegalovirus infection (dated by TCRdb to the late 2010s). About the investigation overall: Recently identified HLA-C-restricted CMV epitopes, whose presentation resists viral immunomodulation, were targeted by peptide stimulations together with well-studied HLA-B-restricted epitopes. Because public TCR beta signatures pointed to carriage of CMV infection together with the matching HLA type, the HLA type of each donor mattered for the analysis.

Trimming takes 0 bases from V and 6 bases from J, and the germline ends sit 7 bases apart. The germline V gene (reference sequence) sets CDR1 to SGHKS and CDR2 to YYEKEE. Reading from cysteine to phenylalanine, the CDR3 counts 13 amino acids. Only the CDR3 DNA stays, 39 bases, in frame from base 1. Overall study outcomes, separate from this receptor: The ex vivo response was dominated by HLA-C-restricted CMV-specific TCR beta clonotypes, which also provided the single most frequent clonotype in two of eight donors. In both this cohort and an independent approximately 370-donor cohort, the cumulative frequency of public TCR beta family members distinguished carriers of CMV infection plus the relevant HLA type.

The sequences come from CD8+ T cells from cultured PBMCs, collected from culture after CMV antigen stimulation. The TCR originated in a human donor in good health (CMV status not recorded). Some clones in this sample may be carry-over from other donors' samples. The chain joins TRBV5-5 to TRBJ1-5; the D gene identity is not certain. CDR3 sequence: CASSLGVGQPQHF. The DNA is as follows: TGTGCCAGCAGCTTGGGGGTGGGTCAGCCCCAGCATTTT.